These 30 T cell receptor beta chains were sequenced from one sample in a study of T cell responses to AZD1222 COVID-19 vaccine. Repertoires were generated with immunoSEQ multiplex PCR, while TCRdb's copy carries only in-frame clones and drops some. The sample holds around 150,000 clones; around 88% are singletons and the top ten take approximately 2.1%. Sample: peripheral blood, taken on day 0 of AZD1222 vaccination. These receptors were obtained from an adult in good health.

The chain joins TRBV9 to TRBJ2-1, with 7 bases fitting TRBD2. The CDR3 length is 16 residues. CDR1 is SGDLS, CDR2 YYNGEE, per germline. The junction had 14 bases not matched to a gene; V was cut back by 4 bases and J by 7 bases. Here the CDR3 reads CASSPPGGRGENEQFF. Here the CDR3 DNA reads TGTGCCAGCAGCCCCCCCGGCGGGAGAGGAGAAAATGAGCAGTTCTTC. Together with reference TRBV9 and TRBJ2-1, the CDR3 gives the full variable domain: DSGVTQTPKHLITATGQRVTLRCSPRSGDLSVYWYQQSLDQGLQFLIQYYNGEERAKGNILERFSAQQFPDLHSELNLSSLELGDSALYFCASSPPGGRGENEQFFGPGTRLTVL.

The chain combines TRBV28 with TRBJ1-3, with a weak D call TRBD1 (5 bases). There are 14 residues in the CDR3. The germline CDR1 and CDR2 sequences are MDHEN and SYDVKM. V lost 6 bases to trimming and J lost 2 bases, with 11 bases between them. CDR3 coding DNA: TGTGCCAGCAGGGGGCAGTACACTGGAAACACCATATATTTT. This translates into CASRGQYTGNTIYF.

A remark on this clone: The sample has other DNA sequences that encode this CDR3 too. This chain joins TRBV3-1 (or the pseudogene TRBV3-2) and TRBJ2-2, with D possibly matching TRBD2 (5 bases). V was clipped by 1 base and J by 2 bases, with 11 bases between them. CDR1 and CDR2 (germline): LGHDT, YNNKEL (reference sequence). The length of the CDR3 is 16 residues. DNA of the CDR3: TGTGCCAGCAGCCAAGGCCTAGCTCTCAACACCGGGGAGCTGTTTTTT. It codes for CASSQGLALNTGELFF.

The J gene is TRBJ1-3, the V gene TRBV18; possibly TRBD1 for D (6 bases). The CDR3 sequence is 16 residues long. V lost 3 bases and J lost 0, with 12 bases in between. Germline CDR1 KGHSH, CDR2 LQKENI. CDR3 sequence (DNA): TGTGCCAGCTCACCTTCCGGGACAAGCTCTGGAAACACCATATATTTT. This encodes CASSPSGTSSGNTIYF.

V and J are TRBV7-9 and TRBJ2-7, with 7 bases that match TRBD2. The germline gives CDR1 SEHNR, CDR2 FQNEAQ (reference sequence). The CDR3 is 15 amino acids. Trimming removed 6 bases from V and 0 bases from J; junction bases left unmatched: 8. The CDR3, as DNA: TGTGCCAGCAGTGGGTTTGCGGGGGTCTCCTACGAGCAGTACTTC. The encoded protein is CASSGFAGVSYEQYF.

This sequence joins TRBV5-4 and TRBJ2-3; 8 positions agree with TRBD2. This CDR3 has 15 amino acids. Germline V gene sequence: CDR1 SGHNT, CDR2 YYREEE (reference sequence). Trimming at V came to 7 bases and at J to 6 bases, leaving 13 bases not matched to a gene. CDR3 DNA: TGTGCCAGCCATGGGGCGGGAGGTTTGGCGGATACGCAGTATTTT. Protein sequence: CASHGAGGLADTQYF.

This chain uses TRBV30 with TRBJ1-1; D may be TRBD1 (6 bases). In germline, CDR1 is GTSNPN, CDR2 SVGIG (reference sequence). CDR3 length: 14 residues. V was shortened by 3 bases and J by 0 bases, with 11 bases between the two germline ends. In nucleotides, the CDR3 is TGTGCCTGGAGCCGGACAGCCATGAACACTGAAGCTTTCTTT. Protein sequence: CAWSRTAMNTEAFF.

This chain links TRBV7-9 with TRBJ1-2; D ambiguous. V was shortened by 4 bases and J by 4 bases, with 10 bases between the two germline ends. CDR3 length equals 13 residues. From germline, CDR1 is SEHNR and CDR2 FQNEAQ (reference sequence). CDR3 region: CASSSLLSYGYTF. The CDR3 DNA reads TGTGCCAGCAGCTCCCTCCTCAGCTATGGCTACACCTTC.

This chain connects TRBV7-2 to TRBJ2-3; 9 bases are shared with TRBD2. With 2 bases clipped from V and 4 bases from J, the junction kept 7 bases outside the gene matches. Germline V gene data show CDR1 as SGHTA and CDR2 as FQGNSA. The length of the CDR3 is 16 residues. CDR3 amino acids: CASSLRRAGGSDTQYF. In DNA, the CDR3 is TGTGCCAGCAGCTTAAGACGGGCGGGAGGGTCAGATACGCAGTATTTT.

J is TRBJ1-2 and V is TRBV6-5, with no clear D. This CDR3 is built from 15 residues. Looked up from germline, CDR1 is MNHEY and CDR2 is SVGAGI. Trimming took 0 bases from V and 0 from J, leaving 8 bases between them. The CDR3: CASSYSGSTNYGYTF. CDR3 in DNA: TGTGCCAGCAGTTACTCTGGCAGTACTAACTATGGCTACACCTTC.

In nucleotides, the CDR3 is TGTGCCAGCAGCCGCTTCAGGACTAGCGGTACTAGCACAGATACGCAGTATTTT. It encodes CASSRFRTSGTSTDTQYF. The gene calls are TRBV4-2 and TRBJ2-3, with 10 bases identical to TRBD2. The CDR3 has 18 residues. CDR1 LGHNA and CDR2 YNFKEQ come from the germline V gene. Trimming at V came to 4 bases and at J to 0 bases, leaving 10 bases not matched to a gene.

Here the CDR3 DNA reads TGTGCCACCAGCAGAACAACGGGACAGGTTGGAAAACTGTTTTTT. It codes for CATSRTTGQVGKLFF. The chain combines TRBV15 with TRBJ1-4; 8 bases map to TRBD1. The trim removed 2 bases at V and 10 bases at J, leaving 9 bases unmatched. This CDR3 has 15 amino acids. Germline V gene sequence: CDR1 LNHNV, CDR2 YYDKDF (reference sequence).

J is TRBJ2-3 and V is TRBV19, with D unresolved. In germline, CDR1 is LNHDA, CDR2 SQIVND (reference sequence). V lost 5 bases and J 1 base, leaving 13 bases between the germline ends. The CDR3 is 15 residues long. This CDR3 is CASSPRTLGTDTQYF. CDR3 sequence (DNA): TGTGCCAGTAGTCCGAGGACGCTTGGCACAGATACGCAGTATTTT.

This clone appeared a single time. This chain uses TRBV19 with TRBJ1-2; 7 bases are shared with TRBD1. Germline V gene lookup returns CDR1 LNHDA and CDR2 SQIVND (reference sequence). V was clipped by 6 bases and J by 3 bases; unmatched bases: 7. The CDR3 extends over 14 amino acids. The CDR3 DNA reads TGTGCCAGTAGAGAAGGGGGCTTAGACTATGGCTACACCTTC. Translation gives CASREGGLDYGYTF.

For the CDR3, the DNA is TGTGCCAGCAGCTTAACTAGCGGGAGCGGTAGCAATGAGCAGTTCTTC. Translating it yields CASSLTSGSGSNEQFF. The V and J genes are TRBV11-3 and TRBJ2-1; 11 bases are a match to TRBD2. This CDR3 has 16 residues. Germline CDR1 and CDR2: SGHNT and YENEEA. J was trimmed by 6 bases and V by 2 bases; bases with no gene match: 6.

CDR3 region: CASSPGQGPKNEKLFF. In DNA form, the CDR3 reads TGTGCCAGCAGCCCGGGACAGGGCCCCAAAAATGAAAAACTGTTTTTT. The chain has TRBV7-2 and TRBJ1-4; 9 positions match TRBD1. Germline V gene lookup returns CDR1 SGHTA and CDR2 FQGNSA. The CDR3 contains 16 residues. Trimming at V came to 5 bases and at J to 5 bases, leaving 9 bases not matched to a gene.

The V call is TRBV28, the J call TRBJ1-2; 8 bases map to TRBD1. Germline CDR1 and CDR2: MDHEN and SYDVKM. After removal of 1 base from V and 3 bases from J, the junction contained 4 bases not matched to a gene. The CDR3 covers 15 residues. This CDR3 is CASSLSQGGDYGYTF. DNA for the CDR3: TGTGCCAGCAGTTTATCACAGGGGGGGGACTATGGCTACACCTTC.

The chain joins TRBV3-1 (or the pseudogene TRBV3-2) to TRBJ2-7, with D perhaps being TRBD1 or TRBD2 (6 bases each). Trimming took off 5 bases at V and 2 bases at J, with 13 bases between the two ends. Germline V gene lookup returns CDR1 LGHDT and CDR2 YNNKEL (reference sequence). This CDR3 region has 14 residues. The CDR3 is CASSELGGPYEQYF. In DNA form, the CDR3 reads TGTGCCAGCAGCGAGTTGGGGGGCCCCTACGAGCAGTACTTC.

The chain recombines TRBV24-1 with TRBJ2-1; no clear D gene. Trimming removed 3 bases from V and 5 bases from J, with 7 bases in between. This CDR3 spans 13 amino acids. CDR1 is KGHDR, CDR2 SFDVKD, per germline. CDR3: CATSDGVDNEQFF. CDR3 in DNA: TGTGCCACCAGTGATGGAGTGGACAATGAGCAGTTCTTC.

As concerns this clone: A read error may account for a junction end that differs from germline. The V gene is TRBV12-3 or TRBV12-4, the J gene TRBJ2-1; tentative D call: TRBD2 (6 bases). The CDR3 covers 11 residues. CDR3 amino acids: CASSGGTGDVF. The DNA for the CDR3 is TGTGCCAGCAGCGGAGGGACGGGGGACGTCTTC.

The V call is TRBV10-2, the J call TRBJ1-1, with 9 bases identical to TRBD1. Per the germline V gene, CDR1 is WSHSY and CDR2 is SAAADI. V trimming: 6 bases; J trimming: 1 base; junction bases outside the gene matches: 3. The CDR3 has 14 amino acids. For the CDR3, the DNA is TGCGCCAGCAGGGGGACAGGGAGGAACACTGAAGCTTTCTTT. Its protein product is CASRGTGRNTEAFF.

The V gene is TRBV7-3, the J gene TRBJ1-1, with unresolved D. This CDR3 contains 13 residues. CDR1 is SGHTA, CDR2 FQGTGA, per germline. V shed 5 bases and J shed 1 base, with 8 bases lying between them. CDR3 DNA sequence: TGTGCCAGCAGCCGCGGCCGGAACACTGAAGCTTTCTTT. Protein product: CASSRGRNTEAFF.

This chain links TRBV6-5 with TRBJ1-1, with D possibly matching TRBD1 (6 bases). Germline CDR1 is MNHEY and CDR2 is SVGAGI. The CDR3 totals 14 residues. The V gene lost 6 bases and the J gene lost 3 bases, with 14 bases spanning the gap. The CDR3 bases are TGTGCCAGCAGACAGGGTGGAGGGCACACTGAAGCTTTCTTT. It translates to CASRQGGGHTEAFF.

The chain combines TRBV19 with TRBJ1-1; possibly TRBD1 for D (6 bases). Germline loops: CDR1 LNHDA, CDR2 SQIVND (reference sequence). V lost 3 bases and J 4 bases, leaving 15 bases between the germline ends. The CDR3 is 15 residues long. CDR3 protein: CASSMAAWGATEAFF. CDR3 DNA: TGTGCCAGTAGTATGGCAGCTTGGGGGGCCACTGAAGCTTTCTTT.

This clone was detected once. This chain uses TRBV23-1 with TRBJ2-1, with D perhaps matching TRBD2 (5 bases). TRBV23-1 qualifies as an ORF whose function is uncertain. Trimming shortened V by 0 bases and J by 1 base, and 7 bases separated the two germline ends. The CDR3 spans 15 residues. This CDR3 is CASSQSRGSYNEQFF. The CDR3 DNA sequence: TGCGCCAGCAGTCAATCCCGGGGATCCTACAATGAGCAGTTCTTC.

V gene TRBV5-1 combines with J gene TRBJ2-1, with 7 positions matching TRBD2. The CDR3 is 15 residues long. Germline V gives CDR1 SGHRS, CDR2 YFSETQ. V dropped 0 bases and J dropped 8; count of bases not matched to a gene: 8. CDR3 in amino acids: CASSLEGLSSDEQFF. The CDR3 DNA follows: TGCGCCAGCAGCTTGGAGGGACTATCTAGTGATGAGCAGTTCTTC. Supplemented by reference TRBV5-1 and TRBJ2-1, the full variable domain reads KAGVTQTPRYLIKTRGQQVTLSCSPISGHRSVSWYQQTPGQGLQFLFEYFSETQRNKGNFPGRFSGRQFSNSRSEMNVSTLELGDSALYLCASSLEGLSSDEQFFGPGTRLTVL.

The chain recombines TRBV15 with TRBJ2-7; 14 bases match TRBD2. Germline loops: CDR1 LNHNV, CDR2 YYDKDF (reference sequence). This CDR3 comprises 20 residues. The ends lost 1 base at V and 4 bases at J; junction bases unmatched: 15. CDR3: CATSRVTGTSGSRSVYEQYF. For the CDR3, the DNA is TGTGCCACCAGCAGAGTAACCGGGACTAGCGGGAGCCGGTCCGTTTACGAGCAGTACTTC.

The chain combines TRBV5-1 with TRBJ1-4, with D possibly being TRBD1 (6 bases). The CDR3 sequence is 16 residues long. Germline V gene data show CDR1 as SGHRS and CDR2 as YFSETQ. Trimming took off 3 bases at V and 5 bases at J, with 17 bases between the two ends. The CDR3, as DNA: TGCGCCAGCAGCTCCGGGGGGGGCCCGACGAATGAAAAACTGTTTTTT. Protein sequence: CASSSGGGPTNEKLFF.

The chain links TRBV4-3 to TRBJ1-1, with a possible D match to TRBD1 (5 bases). CDR3 length: 15 amino acids. Germline V lookup: CDR1 LGHNA, CDR2 YSLEER. The V and J ends lost 1 base and 5 bases respectively, with 14 bases between them. The CDR3 DNA follows: TGCGCCAGCAGCCAAGTAGGGGCAGGGCGAACTGAAGCTTTCTTT. Translating it yields CASSQVGAGRTEAFF.

The chain has TRBV12-3 or TRBV12-4 and TRBJ1-4, with D unclear. Trimming removed 3 bases at V and 6 bases at J, with 5 bases between. CDR3 length: 12 residues. The CDR3 region is CASSFQDEKLFF. CDR3 bases: TGTGCCAGCAGTTTTCAGGATGAAAAACTGTTTTTT.